Shown below are 5 T cell receptor beta chains from a single sample sequenced in a study of shared clonotypes between healthy human individuals. Libraries were prepared by immunoSEQ multiplex PCR; TCRdb keeps only in-frame clonotypes and omits some of them. The table has a few million clones, roughly 90% seen once. Sequenced material: naive CD4+ T cells from PBMCs. Subset here: CD45RA+ positively selected. The receptors stem from a man between 18 and 35 years old in good health. Some clones in this sample may be carry-over from other donors' samples.

CDR3: CASSPGREDDYTF. DNA of the CDR3: TGTGCCAGCAGCCCCGGACGGGAGGATGACTACACCTTC. The chain combines TRBV11-2 with TRBJ1-2, with D unresolved. With 5 bases removed from V and 10 bases from J, the gap between germline ends came to 17 bases. CDR1 is SGHAT, CDR2 FQNNGV, per germline. The CDR3 length is 13 residues.

This clone was recorded a few times. V usage is TRBV10-3 and J usage is TRBJ1-1, with 7 bases lining up with TRBD1. J was trimmed by 0 bases and V by 8 bases; bases with no gene match: 3. Germline V gene data show CDR1 as ENHRY and CDR2 as SYGVKD. This CDR3 comprises 13 residues. For the CDR3, the DNA is TGTGCCATCCGACAGGGCTTGAACACTGAAGCTTTCTTT. It yields the protein CAIRQGLNTEAFF.

The rearrangement joins TRBV11-3 to TRBJ2-1; 7 nucleotides align to TRBD2. The ends lost 5 bases at V and 0 bases at J; junction bases unmatched: 7. CDR3 size: 16 residues. CDR1 SGHNT and CDR2 YENEEA come from the germline V gene. The CDR3 here is CASSARGGSSYNEQFF. The CDR3 nucleotides are TGTGCCAGCAGCGCTAGGGGCGGGAGCTCCTACAATGAGCAGTTCTTC.

Note on this clone: The sample holds other DNA sequences that translate to the same CDR3. The chain has TRBV18 and TRBJ2-7; D gene uncertain. Germline CDR1 KGHSH, CDR2 LQKENI. The CDR3 is 14 residues long. Trimming shortened V by 0 bases and J by 1 base, and 7 bases separated the two germline ends. The CDR3 nucleotides read TGTGCCAGCTCACCACCGGGTGCATCCTACGAGCAGTACTTC. This translates into CASSPPGASYEQYF.

The rearrangement links TRBV6-1 to TRBJ1-5; D unclear. The CDR3 sequence is 12 residues long. Germline V gives CDR1 MNHNS, CDR2 SASEGT. The ends were cut back, 7 bases at V and 0 bases at J, with 4 bases in the middle. The CDR3 sequence: CASKVSNQPQHF. CDR3 DNA sequence: TGTGCCAGCAAGGTTAGCAATCAGCCCCAGCATTTT.